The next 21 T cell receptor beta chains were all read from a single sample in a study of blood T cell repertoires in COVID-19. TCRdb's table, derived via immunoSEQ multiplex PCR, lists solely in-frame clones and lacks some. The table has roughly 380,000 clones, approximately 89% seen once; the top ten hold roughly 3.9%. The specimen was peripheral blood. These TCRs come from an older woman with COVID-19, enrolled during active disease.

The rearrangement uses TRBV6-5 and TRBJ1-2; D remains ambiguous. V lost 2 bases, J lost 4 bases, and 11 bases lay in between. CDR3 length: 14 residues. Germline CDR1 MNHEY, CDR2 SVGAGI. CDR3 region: CASSYEASGYGYTF. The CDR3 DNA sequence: TGTGCCAGCAGTTACGAGGCATCGGGCTATGGCTACACCTTC.

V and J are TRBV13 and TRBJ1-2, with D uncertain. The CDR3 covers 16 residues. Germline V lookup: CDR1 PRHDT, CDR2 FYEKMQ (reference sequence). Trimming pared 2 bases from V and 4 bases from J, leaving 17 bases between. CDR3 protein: CASSLFVTSGGYGYTF. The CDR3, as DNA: TGTGCCAGCAGCTTATTCGTAACTTCAGGAGGCTATGGCTACACCTTC.

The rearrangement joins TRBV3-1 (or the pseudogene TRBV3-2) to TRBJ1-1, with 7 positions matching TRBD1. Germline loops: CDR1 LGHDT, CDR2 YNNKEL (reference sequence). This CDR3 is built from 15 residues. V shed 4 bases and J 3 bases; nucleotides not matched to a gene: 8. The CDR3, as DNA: TGTGCCAGCAGCCCATGGACAGGATCATACACTGAAGCTTTCTTT. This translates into CASSPWTGSYTEAFF.

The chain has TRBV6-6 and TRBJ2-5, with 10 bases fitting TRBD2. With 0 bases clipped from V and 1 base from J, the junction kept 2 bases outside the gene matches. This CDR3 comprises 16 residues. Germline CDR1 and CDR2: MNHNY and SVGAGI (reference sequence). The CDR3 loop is CASSYSTSGRQETQYF. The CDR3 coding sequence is TGTGCCAGCAGTTACTCGACTAGCGGGCGCCAAGAGACCCAGTACTTC.

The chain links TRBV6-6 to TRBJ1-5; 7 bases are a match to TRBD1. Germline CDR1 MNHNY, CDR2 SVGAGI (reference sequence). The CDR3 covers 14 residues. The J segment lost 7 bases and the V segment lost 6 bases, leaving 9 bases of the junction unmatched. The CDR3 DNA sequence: TGTGCCAGCAGGAGACAGGGATCAGGACAGCCCCAGCATTTT. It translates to CASRRQGSGQPQHF.

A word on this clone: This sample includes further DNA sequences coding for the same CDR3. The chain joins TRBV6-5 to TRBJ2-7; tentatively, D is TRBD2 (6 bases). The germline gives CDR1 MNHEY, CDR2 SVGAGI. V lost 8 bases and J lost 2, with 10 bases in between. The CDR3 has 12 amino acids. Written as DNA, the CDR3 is TGTGCCAGCCGAGGCGGGACCTACGAGCAGTACTTC. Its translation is CASRGGTYEQYF.

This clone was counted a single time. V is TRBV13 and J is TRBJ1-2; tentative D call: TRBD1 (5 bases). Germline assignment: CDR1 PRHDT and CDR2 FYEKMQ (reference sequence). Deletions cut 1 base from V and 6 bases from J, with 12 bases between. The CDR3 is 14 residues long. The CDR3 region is CASSLAGGIDGYTF. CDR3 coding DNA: TGTGCCAGCAGCTTAGCCGGGGGGATCGATGGCTACACCTTC.

CDR3 amino acids: CASSPNQGGGNTIYF. CDR3 bases: TGCGCCAGCAGTCCGAATCAGGGGGGCGGAAACACCATATATTTT. This rearrangement joins TRBV5-1 to TRBJ1-3; 7 positions agree with TRBD1. In germline, CDR1 is SGHRS, CDR2 YFSETQ. The CDR3 is made up of 15 amino acids. V was clipped by 5 bases and J by 4 bases; unmatched bases: 9.

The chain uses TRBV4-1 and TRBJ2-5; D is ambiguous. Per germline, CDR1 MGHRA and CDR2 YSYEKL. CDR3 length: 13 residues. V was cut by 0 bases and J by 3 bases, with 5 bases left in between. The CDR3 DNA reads TGCGCCAGCAGCCAAGATAGCAAAGAGACCCAGTACTTC. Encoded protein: CASSQDSKETQYF.

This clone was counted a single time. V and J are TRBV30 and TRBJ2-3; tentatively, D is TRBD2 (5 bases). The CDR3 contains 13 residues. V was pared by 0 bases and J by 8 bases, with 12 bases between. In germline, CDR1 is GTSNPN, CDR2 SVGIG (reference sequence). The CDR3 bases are TGTGCCTGGAGTGTAAATTCCCGGGGTACGCAGTATTTT. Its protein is CAWSVNSRGTQYF. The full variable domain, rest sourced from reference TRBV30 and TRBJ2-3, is SQTIHQWPATLVQPVGSPLSLECTVEGTSNPNLYWYRQAAGRGLQLLFYSVGIGQISSEVPQNLSASRPQDRQFILSSKKLLLSDSGFYLCAWSVNSRGTQYFGPGTRLTVL.

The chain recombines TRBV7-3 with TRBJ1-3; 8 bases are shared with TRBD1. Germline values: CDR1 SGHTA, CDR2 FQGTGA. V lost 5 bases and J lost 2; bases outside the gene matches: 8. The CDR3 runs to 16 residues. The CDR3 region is CASSNTGQVAGNTIYF. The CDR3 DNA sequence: TGTGCCAGCAGCAATACGGGACAGGTGGCTGGAAACACCATATATTTT. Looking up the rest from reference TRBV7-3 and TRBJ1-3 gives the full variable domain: GAGVSQTPSNKVTEKGKYVELRCDPISGHTALYWYRQSLGQGPEFLIYFQGTGAADDSGLPNDRFFAVRPEGSVSTLKIQRTERGDSAVYLCASSNTGQVAGNTIYFGEGSWLTVV.

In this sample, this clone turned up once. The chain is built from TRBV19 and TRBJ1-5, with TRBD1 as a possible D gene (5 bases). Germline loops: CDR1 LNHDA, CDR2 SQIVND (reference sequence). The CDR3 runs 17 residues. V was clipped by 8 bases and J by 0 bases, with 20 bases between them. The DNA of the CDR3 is TGTGCCAGTCAGAAGGACAACCCCGTCTATAGCAATCAGCCCCAGCATTTT. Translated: CASQKDNPVYSNQPQHF.

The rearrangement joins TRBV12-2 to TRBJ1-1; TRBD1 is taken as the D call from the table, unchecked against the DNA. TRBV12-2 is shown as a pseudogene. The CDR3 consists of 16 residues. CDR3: CASRFGRKGVNTEAFF. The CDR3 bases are TGTGCAAGTCGCTTCGGCAGGAAAGGGGTGAACACTGAAGCTTTCTTT.

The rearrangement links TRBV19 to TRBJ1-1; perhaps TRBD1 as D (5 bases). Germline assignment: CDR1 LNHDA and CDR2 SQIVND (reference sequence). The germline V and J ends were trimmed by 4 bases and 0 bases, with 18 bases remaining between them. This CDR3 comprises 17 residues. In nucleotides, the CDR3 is TGTGCCAGTAGTACCCCCGGGGGGACGGTCATGAACACTGAAGCTTTCTTT. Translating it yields CASSTPGGTVMNTEAFF. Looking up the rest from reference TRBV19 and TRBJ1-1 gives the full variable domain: DGGITQSPKYLFRKEGQNVTLSCEQNLNHDAMYWYRQDPGQGLRLIYYSQIVNDFQKGDIAEGYSVSREKKESFPLTVTSAQKNPTAFYLCASSTPGGTVMNTEAFFGQGTRLTVV.

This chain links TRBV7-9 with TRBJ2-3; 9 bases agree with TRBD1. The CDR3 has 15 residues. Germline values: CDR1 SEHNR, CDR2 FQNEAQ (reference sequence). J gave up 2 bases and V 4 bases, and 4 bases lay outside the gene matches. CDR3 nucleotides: TGTGCCAGCAGCTCCTGGACAGGGGACACAGATACGCAGTATTTT. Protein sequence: CASSSWTGDTDTQYF.

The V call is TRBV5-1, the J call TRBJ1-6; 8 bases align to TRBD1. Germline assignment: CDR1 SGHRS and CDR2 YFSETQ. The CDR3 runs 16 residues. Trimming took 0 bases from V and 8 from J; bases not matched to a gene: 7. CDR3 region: CASSLEGQAGDSPLHF. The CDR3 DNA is TGCGCCAGCAGCTTGGAGGGACAGGCCGGAGATTCACCCCTCCACTTT. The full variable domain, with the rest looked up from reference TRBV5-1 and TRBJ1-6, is KAGVTQTPRYLIKTRGQQVTLSCSPISGHRSVSWYQQTPGQGLQFLFEYFSETQRNKGNFPGRFSGRQFSNSRSEMNVSTLELGDSALYLCASSLEGQAGDSPLHFGNGTRLTVT.

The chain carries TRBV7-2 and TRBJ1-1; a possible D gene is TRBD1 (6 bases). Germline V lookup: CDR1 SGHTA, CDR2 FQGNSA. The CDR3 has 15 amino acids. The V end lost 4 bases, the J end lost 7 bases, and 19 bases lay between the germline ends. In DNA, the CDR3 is TGTGCCAGCAGCTACGTTTGGACAGACCAAATTGAAGCTTTCTTT. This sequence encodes CASSYVWTDQIEAFF.

The CDR3 spells CASSQSNRVGYEQYF. In DNA form, the CDR3 reads TGTGCCAGCAGCCAATCCAACAGGGTTGGCTACGAGCAGTACTTC. The chain joins TRBV11-2 to TRBJ2-7; TRBD1 might be the D (6 bases). The CDR3 is made up of 15 amino acids. The germline V gene has CDR1 SGHAT and CDR2 FQNNGV. V lost 5 bases and J lost 3, with 17 bases in between.

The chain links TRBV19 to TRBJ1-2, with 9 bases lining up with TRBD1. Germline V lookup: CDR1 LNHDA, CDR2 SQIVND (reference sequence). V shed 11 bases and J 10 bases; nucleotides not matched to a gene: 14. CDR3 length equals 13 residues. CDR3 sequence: CAGSAGQGFAYTF. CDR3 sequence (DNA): TGTGCCGGCTCAGCTGGACAGGGGTTTGCCTACACCTTC.

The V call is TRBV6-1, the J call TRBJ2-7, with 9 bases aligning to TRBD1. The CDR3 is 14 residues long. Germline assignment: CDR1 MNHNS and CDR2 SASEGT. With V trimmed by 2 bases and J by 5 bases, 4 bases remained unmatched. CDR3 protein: CASSEITGGHEQYF. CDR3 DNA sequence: TGTGCCAGCAGTGAAATCACAGGGGGCCACGAGCAGTACTTC.

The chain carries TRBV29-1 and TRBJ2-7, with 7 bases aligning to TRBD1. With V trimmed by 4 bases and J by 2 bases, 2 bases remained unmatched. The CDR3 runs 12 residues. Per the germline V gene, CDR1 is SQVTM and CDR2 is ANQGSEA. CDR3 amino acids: CSVGQGAYEQYF. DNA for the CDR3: TGCAGCGTTGGTCAGGGGGCCTACGAGCAGTACTTC.